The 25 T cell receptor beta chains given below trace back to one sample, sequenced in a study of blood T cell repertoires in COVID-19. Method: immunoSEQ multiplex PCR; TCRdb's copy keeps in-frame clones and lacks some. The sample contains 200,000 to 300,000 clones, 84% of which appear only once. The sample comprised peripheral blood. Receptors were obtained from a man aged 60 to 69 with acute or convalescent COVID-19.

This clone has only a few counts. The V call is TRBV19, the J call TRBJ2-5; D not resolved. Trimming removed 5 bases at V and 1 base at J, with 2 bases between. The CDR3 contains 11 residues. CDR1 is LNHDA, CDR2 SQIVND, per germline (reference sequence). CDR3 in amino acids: CASSRQETQYF. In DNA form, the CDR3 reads TGTGCCAGTAGTCGCCAAGAGACCCAGTACTTC.

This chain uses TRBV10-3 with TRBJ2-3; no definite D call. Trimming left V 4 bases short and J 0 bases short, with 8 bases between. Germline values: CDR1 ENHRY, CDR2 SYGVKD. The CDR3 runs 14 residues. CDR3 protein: CAISVGSSTDTQYF. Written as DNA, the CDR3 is TGTGCCATCAGTGTGGGTAGCAGCACAGATACGCAGTATTTT.

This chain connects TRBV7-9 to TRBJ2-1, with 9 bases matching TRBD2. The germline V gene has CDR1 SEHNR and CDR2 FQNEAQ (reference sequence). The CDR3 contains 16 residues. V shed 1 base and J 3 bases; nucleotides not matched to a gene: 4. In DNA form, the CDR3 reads TGTGCCAGCAGCTTAGGGGTACTAGCGGGCTACAATGAGCAGTTCTTC. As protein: CASSLGVLAGYNEQFF.

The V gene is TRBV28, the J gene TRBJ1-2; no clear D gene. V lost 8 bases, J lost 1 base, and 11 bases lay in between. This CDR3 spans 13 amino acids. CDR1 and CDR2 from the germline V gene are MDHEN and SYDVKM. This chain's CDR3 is CASVLDINYGYTF. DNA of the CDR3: TGTGCCAGCGTCCTTGACATTAACTATGGCTACACCTTC.

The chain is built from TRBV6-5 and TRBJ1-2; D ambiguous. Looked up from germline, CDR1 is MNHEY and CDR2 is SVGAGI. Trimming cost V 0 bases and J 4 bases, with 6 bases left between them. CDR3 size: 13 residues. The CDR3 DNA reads TGTGCCAGCAGTTACTCTTCAGTCTATGGCTACACCTTC. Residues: CASSYSSVYGYTF.

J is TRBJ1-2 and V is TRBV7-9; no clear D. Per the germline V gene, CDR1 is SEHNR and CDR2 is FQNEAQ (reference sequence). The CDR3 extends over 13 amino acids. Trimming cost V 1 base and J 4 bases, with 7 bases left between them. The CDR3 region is CASSLEPGYGYTF. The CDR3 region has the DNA TGTGCCAGCAGCTTAGAACCAGGCTATGGCTACACCTTC.

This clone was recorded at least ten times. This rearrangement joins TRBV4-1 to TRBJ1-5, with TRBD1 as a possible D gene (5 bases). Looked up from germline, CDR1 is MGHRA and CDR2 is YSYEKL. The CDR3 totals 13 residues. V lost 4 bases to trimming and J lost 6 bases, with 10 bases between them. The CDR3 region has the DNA TGCGCCAGCAGCCGTGGGGGGATTCAGCCCCAGCATTTT. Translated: CASSRGGIQPQHF.

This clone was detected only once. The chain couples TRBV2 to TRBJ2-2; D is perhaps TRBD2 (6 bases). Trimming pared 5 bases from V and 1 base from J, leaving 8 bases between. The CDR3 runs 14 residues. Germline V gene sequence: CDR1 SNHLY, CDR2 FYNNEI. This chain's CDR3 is CASSTSRNTGELFF. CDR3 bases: TGTGCCAGCAGTACTAGCAGGAACACCGGGGAGCTGTTTTTT. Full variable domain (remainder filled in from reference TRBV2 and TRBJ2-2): EPEVTQTPSHQVTQMGQEVILRCVPISNHLYFYWYRQILGQKVEFLVSFYNNEISEKSEIFDDQFSVERPDGSNFTLKIRSTKLEDSAMYFCASSTSRNTGELFFGEGSRLTVL.

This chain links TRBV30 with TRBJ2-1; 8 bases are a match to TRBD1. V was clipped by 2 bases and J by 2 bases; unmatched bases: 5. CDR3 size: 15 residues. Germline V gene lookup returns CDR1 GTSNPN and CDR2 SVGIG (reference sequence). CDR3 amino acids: CAWSPGTGPYNEQFF. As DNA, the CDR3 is TGTGCCTGGAGTCCCGGGACAGGCCCCTACAATGAGCAGTTCTTC.

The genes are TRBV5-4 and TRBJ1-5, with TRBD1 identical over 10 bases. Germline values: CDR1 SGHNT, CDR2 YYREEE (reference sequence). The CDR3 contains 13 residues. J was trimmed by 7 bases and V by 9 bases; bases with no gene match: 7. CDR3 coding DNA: TGTGCCATGACAGGGGGCCCAGGGCAGCCCCAGCATTTT. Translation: CAMTGGPGQPQHF.

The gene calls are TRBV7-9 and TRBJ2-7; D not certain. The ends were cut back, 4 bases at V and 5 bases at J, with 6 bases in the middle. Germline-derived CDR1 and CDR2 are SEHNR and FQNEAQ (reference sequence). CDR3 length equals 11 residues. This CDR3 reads CASSSLDEQYF. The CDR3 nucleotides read TGTGCCAGCAGCTCCCTCGACGAGCAGTACTTC.

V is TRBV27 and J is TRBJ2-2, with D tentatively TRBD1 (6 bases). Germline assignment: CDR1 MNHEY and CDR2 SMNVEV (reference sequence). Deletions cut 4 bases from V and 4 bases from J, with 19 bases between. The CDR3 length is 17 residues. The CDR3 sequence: CASSSLQGKGVTGELFF. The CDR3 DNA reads TGTGCCAGCAGTTCACTACAGGGCAAAGGGGTCACCGGGGAGCTGTTTTTT.

CDR3 sequence: CASSWGQGAYEQYF. As DNA, the CDR3 is TGCGCCAGCAGCTGGGGACAGGGCGCCTACGAGCAGTACTTC. The chain combines TRBV5-1 with TRBJ2-7; 9 bases map to TRBD1. There are 14 residues in the CDR3. The V gene's germline CDR1 is SGHRS and CDR2 YFSETQ. V shed 3 bases and J 2 bases; nucleotides not matched to a gene: 3.

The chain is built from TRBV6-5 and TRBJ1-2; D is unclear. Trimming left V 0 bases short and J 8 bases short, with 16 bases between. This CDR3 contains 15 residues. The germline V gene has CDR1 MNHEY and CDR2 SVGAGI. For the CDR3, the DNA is TGTGCCAGCAGTTACTCCGAACGGGCCGGGGTAGGCTACACCTTC. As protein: CASSYSERAGVGYTF.

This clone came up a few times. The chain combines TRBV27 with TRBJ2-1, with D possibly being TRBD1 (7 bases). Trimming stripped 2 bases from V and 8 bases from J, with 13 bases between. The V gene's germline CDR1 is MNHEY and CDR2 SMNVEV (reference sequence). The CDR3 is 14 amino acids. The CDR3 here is CASSLRAGGHEQFF. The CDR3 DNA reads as TGTGCCAGCAGTTTAAGGGCAGGGGGGCATGAGCAGTTCTTC.

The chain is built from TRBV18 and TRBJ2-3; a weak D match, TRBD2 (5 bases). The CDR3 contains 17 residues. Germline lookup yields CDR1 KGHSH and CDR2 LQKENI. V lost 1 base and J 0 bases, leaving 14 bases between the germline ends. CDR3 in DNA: TGTGCCAGCTCACCACATCGCCGGGGTGCCAGCACAGATACGCAGTATTTT. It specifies CASSPHRRGASTDTQYF.

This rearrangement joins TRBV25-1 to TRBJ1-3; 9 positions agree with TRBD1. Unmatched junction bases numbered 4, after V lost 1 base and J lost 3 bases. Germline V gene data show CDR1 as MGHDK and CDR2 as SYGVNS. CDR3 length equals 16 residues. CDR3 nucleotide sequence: TGTGCCAGCAGTGAATCGGGACAGGGCGGTGGAAACACCATATATTTT. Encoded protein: CASSESGQGGGNTIYF.

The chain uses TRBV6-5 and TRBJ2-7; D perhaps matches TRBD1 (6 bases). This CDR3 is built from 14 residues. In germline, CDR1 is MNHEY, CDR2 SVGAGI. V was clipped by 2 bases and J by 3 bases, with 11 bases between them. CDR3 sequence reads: CASSYQGQLYEQYF. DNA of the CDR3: TGTGCCAGCAGTTACCAGGGACAACTCTACGAGCAGTACTTC.

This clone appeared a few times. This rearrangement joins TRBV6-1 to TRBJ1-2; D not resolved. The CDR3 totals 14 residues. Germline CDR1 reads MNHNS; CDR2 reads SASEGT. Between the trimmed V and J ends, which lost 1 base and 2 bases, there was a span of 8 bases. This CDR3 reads CASSEVGGNYGYTF. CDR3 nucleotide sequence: TGTGCCAGCAGTGAAGTTGGAGGGAACTATGGCTACACCTTC.

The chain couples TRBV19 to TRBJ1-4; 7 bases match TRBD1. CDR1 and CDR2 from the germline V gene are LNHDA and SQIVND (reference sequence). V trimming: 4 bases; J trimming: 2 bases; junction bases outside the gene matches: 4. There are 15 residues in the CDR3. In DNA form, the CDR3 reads TGTGCCAGTAGTAGGGGACAGACTACTAATGAAAAACTGTTTTTT. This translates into CASSRGQTTNEKLFF.

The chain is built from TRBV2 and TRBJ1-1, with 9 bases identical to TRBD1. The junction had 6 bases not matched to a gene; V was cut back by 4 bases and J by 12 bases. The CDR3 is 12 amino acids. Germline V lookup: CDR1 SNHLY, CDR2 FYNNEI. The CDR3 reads CASSGGTGSSFF. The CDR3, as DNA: TGTGCCAGCAGTGGGGGGACAGGGTCCTCTTTCTTT.

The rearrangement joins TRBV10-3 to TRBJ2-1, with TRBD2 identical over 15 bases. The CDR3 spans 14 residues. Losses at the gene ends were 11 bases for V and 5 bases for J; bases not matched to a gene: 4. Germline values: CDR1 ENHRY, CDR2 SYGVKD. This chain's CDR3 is CASGTSGGHNEQFF. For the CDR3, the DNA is TGTGCCTCGGGGACTAGCGGGGGGCACAATGAGCAGTTCTTC.

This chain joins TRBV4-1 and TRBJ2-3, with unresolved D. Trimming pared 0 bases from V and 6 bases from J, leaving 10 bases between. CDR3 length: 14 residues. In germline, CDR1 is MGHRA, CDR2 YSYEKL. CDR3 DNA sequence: TGCGCCAGCAGCCAAGAGCGAGTAGCCGATACGCAGTATTTT. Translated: CASSQERVADTQYF.

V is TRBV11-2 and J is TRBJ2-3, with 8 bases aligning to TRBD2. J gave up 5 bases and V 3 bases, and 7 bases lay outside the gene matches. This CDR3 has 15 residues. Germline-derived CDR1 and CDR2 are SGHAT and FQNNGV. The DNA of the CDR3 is TGTGCCAGCAGCTTTCTAGGACTAGCTTTAGATACGCAGTATTTT. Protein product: CASSFLGLALDTQYF.

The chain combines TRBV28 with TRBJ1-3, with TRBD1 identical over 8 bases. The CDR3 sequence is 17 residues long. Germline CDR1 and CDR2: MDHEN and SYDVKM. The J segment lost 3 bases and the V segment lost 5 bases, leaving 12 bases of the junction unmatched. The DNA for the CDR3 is TGTGCCAGCAGTCCCTTAGACAGGGGCCTCTTTGGAAACACCATATATTTT. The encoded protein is CASSPLDRGLFGNTIYF. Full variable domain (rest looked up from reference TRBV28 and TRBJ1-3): DVKVTQSSRYLVKRTGEKVFLECVQDMDHENMFWYRQDPGLGLRLIYFSYDVKMKEKGDIPEGYSVSREKKERFSLILESASTNQTSMYLCASSPLDRGLFGNTIYFGEGSWLTVV.